The 18 T cell receptor beta chains below were found in one sample sequenced in a study of T cell responses to AZD1222 COVID-19 vaccine. Some clones are missing from TCRdb's copy, which holds only in-frame ones; the method was immunoSEQ multiplex PCR. Counted here are about 130,000 clones, roughly 90% occurring once; the ten biggest clones make up roughly 2%. The sequenced sample was peripheral blood, obtained on day 0 of AZD1222 vaccination. These receptors were collected from an adult in good health.

This chain joins TRBV24-1 and TRBJ1-1; D ambiguous. The germline gives CDR1 KGHDR, CDR2 SFDVKD. V was clipped by 0 bases and J by 12 bases, with 7 bases between them. The CDR3 is 11 amino acids. CDR3 sequence reads: CATSDLTGTFF. In DNA, the CDR3 is TGTGCCACCAGTGATTTGACGGGTACTTTCTTT.

The chain employs TRBV18 and TRBJ1-3; possible D gene TRBD1, 6 bases. Looked up from germline, CDR1 is KGHSH and CDR2 is LQKENI. Between the trimmed V and J ends, which lost 0 bases and 1 base, there was a span of 10 bases. The CDR3 contains 16 residues. CDR3: CASSPPGQPSGNTIYF. CDR3 nucleotides: TGTGCCAGCTCACCACCCGGACAGCCATCTGGAAACACCATATATTTT.

The chain couples TRBV5-6 to TRBJ2-1; D could derive from TRBD1 or TRBD2 (5 bases each). CDR1 SGHDT and CDR2 YYEEEE come from the germline V gene. The CDR3 sequence is 16 residues long. Trimming removed 4 bases from V and 3 bases from J, with 17 bases in between. In nucleotides, the CDR3 is TGTGCCAGCAGCACGAGGTCAGGGAGCTTCTACAATGAGCAGTTCTTC. It is translated as CASSTRSGSFYNEQFF.

This chain connects TRBV28 to TRBJ2-3; 10 nucleotides agree with TRBD2. The CDR3 totals 16 residues. Germline V gene data show CDR1 as MDHEN and CDR2 as SYDVKM. V dropped 5 bases and J dropped 1; count of bases not matched to a gene: 6. DNA for the CDR3: TGTGCCAGCAGTCTAGCGGGAGTGTCTGGCACAGATACGCAGTATTTT. Translated, it gives CASSLAGVSGTDTQYF.

The chain recombines TRBV7-6 with TRBJ1-1; D not certain. Per the germline V gene, CDR1 is SGHVS and CDR2 is FNYEAQ. V lost 1 base to trimming and J lost 1 base, with 13 bases between them. The CDR3 is 16 residues long. CDR3 nucleotides: TGTGCCAGCAGCTTAGTGATCTTAGGAGCGAACACTGAAGCTTTCTTT. It specifies CASSLVILGANTEAFF.

This clone has only one observation. The genes are TRBV6-2 or TRBV6-3 and TRBJ1-6, with a tentative D call TRBD1 (5 bases). The CDR3 length is 14 residues. CDR1 and CDR2 (germline): MNHEY, SVGEGT. The V end was cut by 2 bases, the J end by 10 bases, with 12 bases between. Here the CDR3 DNA reads TGTGCCAGCAGTTACGGCGGCGGGGGATCACCCCTCCACTTT. Translation gives CASSYGGGGSPLHF.

This chain uses TRBV6-2 or TRBV6-3 with TRBJ1-2, with 7 bases identical to TRBD1. From germline, CDR1 is MNHEY and CDR2 SVGEGT. There are 14 residues in the CDR3. V lost 2 bases and J lost 2; bases outside the gene matches: 2. The CDR3 loop is CASSYRDRNYGYTF. The CDR3 nucleotides read TGTGCCAGCAGTTACCGGGACAGAAACTATGGCTACACCTTC.

The chain links TRBV19 to TRBJ2-1; 7 positions match TRBD2. The ends lost 8 bases at V and 7 bases at J; junction bases unmatched: 17. Germline CDR1 is LNHDA and CDR2 is SQIVND (reference sequence). The CDR3 contains 16 residues. The CDR3 coding sequence is TGTGCCAGTGCCAGCCCCACTAGCGACCCAAGAAATGAGCAGTTCTTC. This codes for CASASPTSDPRNEQFF.

The chain couples TRBV30 to TRBJ2-7; perhaps TRBD1 as D (7 bases). The CDR3 spans 15 residues. The V end was cut by 2 bases, the J end by 3 bases, with 17 bases between. CDR1 GTSNPN and CDR2 SVGIG come from the germline V gene (reference sequence). CDR3 DNA: TGTGCCTGGAGTTTAGGAGGGACAGTAGACTACGAGCAGTACTTC. Encoded protein: CAWSLGGTVDYEQYF.

This rearrangement joins TRBV29-1 to TRBJ2-2, with D unresolved. This CDR3 region has 13 residues. Trimming took 6 bases from V and 1 from J, leaving 9 bases between them. The germline V gene encodes CDR1 SQVTM and CDR2 ANQGSEA. The CDR3 region is CSVLTLNTGELFF. Here the CDR3 DNA reads TGCAGCGTCCTTACATTGAACACCGGGGAGCTGTTTTTT.

CDR3 coding DNA: TGCAGCGTTGAAGATCTTCAAGACCTAAAGACCCAGTACTTC. Translated: CSVEDLQDLKTQYF. The J gene is TRBJ2-5, the V gene TRBV29-1; D remains ambiguous. Looked up from germline, CDR1 is SQVTM and CDR2 is ANQGSEA. The germline V and J ends were trimmed by 0 bases and 6 bases, with 14 bases remaining between them. This CDR3 region has 14 residues.

The V gene is TRBV28, the J gene TRBJ1-5; tentatively, D is TRBD1 (5 bases). The germline CDR1 and CDR2 sequences are MDHEN and SYDVKM. Trimming took off 5 bases at V and 0 bases at J, with 17 bases between the two ends. This CDR3 is built from 17 residues. The CDR3 region is CASSAWRTRYSNQPQHF. In DNA form, the CDR3 reads TGTGCCAGCAGTGCCTGGAGGACACGCTATAGCAATCAGCCCCAGCATTTT.

V gene TRBV5-6 combines with J gene TRBJ1-2; TRBD1 might be the D (6 bases). CDR3 length equals 13 residues. Trimming cost V 3 bases and J 4 bases, with 10 bases left between them. Germline CDR1 SGHDT, CDR2 YYEEEE. CDR3 in amino acids: CASSSGVSYGYTF. CDR3 in DNA: TGTGCCAGCAGCTCAGGGGTTAGCTATGGCTACACCTTC.

The chain recombines TRBV5-1 with TRBJ1-1, with 8 bases matching TRBD1. Germline values: CDR1 SGHRS, CDR2 YFSETQ. The CDR3 contains 13 residues. J gave up 8 bases and V 0 bases, and 3 bases lay outside the gene matches. CDR3 protein: CASSLARDREAFF. In nucleotides, the CDR3 is TGCGCCAGCAGCTTGGCCCGGGACAGGGAAGCTTTCTTT. The full variable domain, completed using reference TRBV5-1 and TRBJ1-1, is KAGVTQTPRYLIKTRGQQVTLSCSPISGHRSVSWYQQTPGQGLQFLFEYFSETQRNKGNFPGRFSGRQFSNSRSEMNVSTLELGDSALYLCASSLARDREAFFGQGTRLTVV.

The chain couples TRBV3-1 (or the pseudogene TRBV3-2) to TRBJ2-6, with D perhaps assigned TRBD1 or TRBD2 (5 bases each). The CDR3 is 15 residues long. The ends were cut back, 7 bases at V and 0 bases at J, with 10 bases in the middle. The germline CDR1 and CDR2 sequences are LGHDT and YNNKEL (reference sequence). The CDR3 DNA sequence: TGTGCCAGCAACCTAGGGACCTCTGGGGCCAACGTCCTGACTTTC. It translates to CASNLGTSGANVLTF.

The chain couples TRBV2 to TRBJ2-7; D perhaps matches TRBD2 (5 bases). Germline CDR1 is SNHLY and CDR2 is FYNNEI. Trimming removed 3 bases at V and 2 bases at J, with 11 bases between. This CDR3 is built from 14 residues. CDR3 region: CASSERDSPYEQYF. The CDR3 DNA follows: TGTGCCAGCAGTGAGAGGGATTCCCCCTACGAGCAGTACTTC. The entire variable domain, with the rest obtained from reference TRBV2 and TRBJ2-7, is as follows: EPEVTQTPSHQVTQMGQEVILRCVPISNHLYFYWYRQILGQKVEFLVSFYNNEISEKSEIFDDQFSVERPDGSNFTLKIRSTKLEDSAMYFCASSERDSPYEQYFGPGTRLTVT.

As for this clone: This specimen includes other DNA sequences encoding the same CDR3. V is TRBV5-1 and J is TRBJ1-1; D might be TRBD1 (6 bases). Germline V lookup: CDR1 SGHRS, CDR2 YFSETQ. The CDR3 sequence is 15 residues long. Trimming took 0 bases from V and 5 from J, leaving 14 bases between them. DNA for the CDR3: TGCGCCAGCAGCTTGGCTGGCAGGGGAGATACTGAAGCTTTCTTT. Amino acid sequence: CASSLAGRGDTEAFF.

The chain joins TRBV6-4 to TRBJ1-2; 9 bases match TRBD1. The CDR3 extends over 15 amino acids. V shed 7 bases and J 4 bases; nucleotides not matched to a gene: 10. Germline V CDR1 and CDR2: MRHNA, SNTAGT. CDR3 protein: CASTPGTGHGYGYTF. Here the CDR3 DNA reads TGTGCCAGCACTCCCGGGACAGGGCATGGCTATGGCTACACCTTC.